The source of this T cell receptor beta chain is a study of T and B cells in COVID-19 patients. Background on the study: About 90% of the roughly 20 active-infection patients had comorbidities associated with unfavorable COVID-19 outcome.

TRB was amplified from about 260-540 ng of blood genomic DNA. Study-wide results and caveats: CD4+, regulatory T cell, CD8+ and sorted SARS-CoV-2-responsive or tetramer+ T cells were not yet sequenced. Exclusive to the recovered cohort were some 2,500 TCR clusters, some 32 of them with low generation probability. Patients with COVID-19 reportedly showed strongly skewed T cell receptor beta variable and joining gene usage.

TRB rearrangements were amplified by multiplex PCR with BIOMED2 TRB-A/B primers. TCRdb reprocessed the multiplex PCR reads with MiXCR, giving one entry per CDR3 protein. The sample consists of approximately 17,000 distinct CDR3 sequences, about a quarter of them appearing once. About this clonotype itself: What it binds is unknown.

Trimming stripped 0 bases from V and 2 bases from J, with 13 bases between. Germline CDR1 DFQATT, CDR2 SNEGSKA (reference sequence). The CDR3 loop spans 16 amino acids. The chain is built from TRBV20-1 and TRBJ2-2; D assignment may be TRBD1 or TRBD2 (5 bases each). This clonotype was sampled from a human donor who had recovered from COVID-19. The sequenced material came from blood. The CDR3 DNA sequence: TGCAGTGCTAGAGATTGGGGCGGGCCAAACACCGGGGAGCTGTTTTTT. The encoded protein is CSARDWGGPNTGELFF.